This TCR beta chain was identified in a study of shared clonotypes between healthy human individuals (dated by TCRdb to the early 2020s). With regard to the full study: A few men and a couple of women, aged 18 to 49 years, made up the cohort. For each donor, CD4 naive and CD4 memory were each run on three plates, CD8 naive on two plates, and CD8 memory on one plate. To estimate repertoire size and how much clonotype sharing occurs between individuals, the study deeply sequenced the blood TCR repertoires of 5 or 6 healthy adults. Libraries were prepared and TCR repertoires were sequenced by different laboratories using diverse techniques, in order to increase sequencing depth and limit assay-specific biases. Each donor's leukapheresis produced roughly between roughly 0.85 and 10 billion PBMCs. Points the paper makes about the study in general: Pairwise subsampling led to the expectation that sequencing depth would affect the degree of clonotype sharing among donors. Because the study included only a small number of donors, the genetic and exposure-history diversity represented was limited. Compared with non-shared clonotypes, clonotypes shared by all four sorted-subset donors had higher generation probabilities. Sampling was restricted to blood, and TCR repertoires in tissue are likely to differ from TCR repertoires in blood. Naive subsets generally had larger estimated clonotype richness than memory subsets. Rarefaction of sorted-subset datasets indicated incomplete sequencing despite the large sequencing depth. Roughly 5% of naive CD4, around 3.6% of naive CD8, approximately 2.2% of memory CD4, and about 0.4% of memory CD8 clonotypes were shared across four donors.

Worth noting for this clone: This clone's antigen is unknown. No base qualities exist here, and no much larger clone lies one base off it.

Between the V and J ends, shortened by 6 bases and 7 bases respectively, the junction contains 15 bases. The CDR3 numbers 13 residues from cysteine through phenylalanine. Only CDR3 DNA remains: 39 bases, in frame from the first base. In the germline V gene (reference sequence), CDR1 corresponds to MNHEY and CDR2 to SMNVEV. Using the deep immunoSEQ assay, TCR CDR3 regions were amplified from genomic DNA by multiplex PCR. For each cell subset, the extracted genomic DNA was distributed evenly across all wells of several immunoSEQ 96-well plates, and each plate served as one replicate. Each replicate PCR for sorted subsets received about 220 ng genomic DNA, equal to around 32,000 T cell genomes. Purified libraries were measured with a Qubit 3.0 fluorometer, size-checked on a Bioanalyzer 2100, and measured again with the KAPA Library Quantification kit. Each immunoSEQ 96-well plate was sequenced on its own single-read 150-cycle Illumina NextSeq 550 flow cell. As for how the authors treated the data: Because the immunoSEQ output held only junctional sequences and lacked quality scores, the filtering could not match the filtering applied to full-length reads. To assign V/J genes and CDR3, sequences were annotated against IMGT germline references using PyIR, a Python wrapper for IgBLAST v1.9. Reads were filtered out if the reads had weak V/J assignments (E-value above 1e-6), no CDR3, stop codons, out-of-frame junctions, or ambiguous translated residues. V3J clonotypes were defined by identical inferred V gene, J gene, and CDR3 amino acid sequence. Percentage overlap between repertoires was computed as shared unique clonotypes divided by the size of the smaller repertoire. Richness of each repertoire was evaluated using RTK rarefaction, the Chao1 estimator, and Recon v2.1 estimates of unobserved clonotypes. For all TCRbeta clonotypes obtained by the gDNA method from a few donors, generation probabilities were computed with OLGA. In its TCRdb copy, this immuneACCESS table keeps in-frame sequences only and misses some clones. Where compared with another copy, unresolved V genes explain less than half of these, and the others have no known cause. That table supplies the V and J calls and clone size; D and trimming were determined from the DNA. This sample has approximately 1.5 million clones in its table, and 97% to 99% of those were observed once. The top ten hold 0.36% of the sample.

The donors were healthy, HIV-negative adults who had no recently reported acute infections or vaccinations. All donors were Caucasian adults living in Nashville, Tennessee, USA. CD4+ T cells were enriched through magnetic negative selection, after which naive cells were positively selected on CD45RA and the remaining negative fraction served as the memory subset. After blood collection by leukapheresis, PBMCs were isolated using Ficoll-Histopaque density gradient centrifugation and then cryopreserved in the vapor phase of liquid nitrogen. Analytical flow cytometry was used to check the purity and quantity of every magnetically sorted T cell population. Genomic DNA was isolated from every sorted fraction and measured by UV absorbance on a Nanodrop 2000c.

The receptor chain draws on TRBV27 and TRBJ2-5, and perhaps TRBD2 as D gene, on 6 matching bases. Source material: naive CD4+ T cells sorted from blood. This specimen's cell subset or site label, interpreted: CD45RA+ positively selected. The TCR originated in a man aged 25 to 40 in good health. The nucleotide sequence reads TGTGCCAGCAGCCAAGGGCCGGGACTGACCCAGTACTTC. It is translated as CASSQGPGLTQYF.